This note documents a single T cell receptor (beta chain) sequence. Within the sample, other DNA sequences also encode this same CDR3. With V trimmed by 6 bases and J by 6 bases, 4 bases remained unmatched. This CDR3 is built from 13 residues. CDR1 and CDR2 from the germline V gene are SGHTA and FQGTGA. Here immunoSEQ multiplex PCR was the method, and the copy in TCRdb shows in-frame clones only, minus some. The table has 2,500,000 or so clones, 85% to 95% seen once. These data belong to a study of shared clonotypes between healthy human individuals. The chain carries TRBV7-3 and TRBJ2-7; 11 bases agree with TRBD2. Sequenced sample: naive CD4+ T cells from PBMCs. Specified subset: CD45RA+ positively selected. This receptor was obtained from a man younger than 30 in good health. Some clones in this sample may be carry-over from other donors' samples. The CDR3 nucleotides read TGTGCCAGCAGTTCTGGACTAGCGGGCGAGCAGTACTTC. It codes for CASSSGLAGEQYF.